These T cell receptor beta chains were read from a single sample in a study of T cells in Graves' hyperthyroidism and ophthalmopathy. Each CDR3 protein gets one entry after TCRdb re-called the multiplex PCR reads with MiXCR. Altogether roughly 550,000 distinct CDR3 sequences are present, around 15% being singletons, with the ten largest covering around 32%. What was sequenced was blood. All receptors derive from a woman in her 30s with Graves' ophthalmopathy. CDR3s include the opening cysteine and the closing phenylalanine or tryptophan. A D gene is named only where the DNA matches it firmly. Clone size is given for some rows only: seen once, a few or many times, or a class if the clone is expanded.

j_gene | v_gene | abundance | len | d_gene | CDR3aa | CDR3nt
TRBJ2-2 | TRBV7-8 | . | 17 | TRBD1 | CASSLGTGGIITGELFF | TGTGCCAGCAGCTTAGGGACAGGGGGGATAATCACCGGGGAGCTGTTTTTT
TRBJ2-1 | TRBV27 | few | 17 | TRBD2 | CASTPKRDYRERNEQFF | TGTGCCAGCACCCCCAAAAGGGACTACCGGGAGCGCAATGAGCAGTTCTTC
TRBJ1-1 | TRBV20-1 | many | 17 | TRBD1 | CSARGGTRGQRNTEAFF | TGCAGTGCTAGAGGCGGCACCAGGGGGCAGCGAAACACTGAAGCTTTCTTT
TRBJ2-1 | TRBV4-2 | few | 15 | TRBD2 | CASSHSGTSYNEQFF | TGTGCCAGCAGCCACAGCGGGACCTCCTACAATGAGCAGTTCTTC
TRBJ2-6 | TRBV6-1 | . | 14 | . | CASQGVAGANVLTF | TGTGCCAGCCAGGGAGTTGCTGGGGCCAACGTCCTGACTTTC
TRBJ2-7 | TRBV28 | many | 12 | . | CASGRQGYEQYF | TGTGCCAGCGGGCGCCAGGGCTACGAGCAGTACTTC
TRBJ2-2 | TRBV5-1 | many | 13 | . | CASNPSGLRELFF | TGCGCCAGCAACCCGAGTGGGTTGAGGGAGCTGTTTTTT
TRBJ1-2 | TRBV28 | . | 16 | TRBD1 | CASSIGTGALYYGYTF | TGTGCCAGCAGTATCGGGACAGGGGCTCTCTACTATGGCTACACCTTC
TRBJ2-5 | TRBV18 | many | 14 | . | CASSPTQYQETQYF | TGTGCCAGCTCACCGACACAGTACCAAGAGACCCAGTACTTC
TRBJ2-1 | TRBV4-1 | few | 16 | TRBD2 | CASSQVLAGSYNEQFF | TGCGCCAGCAGCCAAGTCCTAGCGGGCTCCTACAATGAGCAGTTCTTC
TRBJ2-2 | TRBV29-1 | few | 14 | TRBD1 | CSVEPGQGAGELFF | TGCAGCGTTGAACCGGGACAGGGGGCCGGGGAGCTGTTTTTT
TRBJ1-4 | TRBV2 | many | 16 | TRBD1 | CASDLERTGLSEKLFF | TGTGCCAGCGATCTGGAGAGGACAGGGCTGAGTGAAAAACTGTTTTTT
TRBJ2-1 | TRBV7-2 | . | 13 | . | CASSPGQFNEQFF | TGTGCCAGCAGCCCGGGACAATTCAATGAGCAGTTCTTC
TRBJ2-7 | TRBV7-9 | many | 14 | . | CASSPGRDSYEQYF | TGTGCCAGCAGCCCGGGTAGGGATTCCTACGAGCAGTACTTC
TRBJ1-4 | TRBV12-3/TRBV12-4 | many | 14 | . | CASSLGLANEKLFF | TGTGCCAGCAGTTTAGGCTTGGCTAATGAAAAACTGTTTTTT
TRBJ2-3 | TRBV20-1 | once | 17 | TRBD2 | CSAISTSGREKEDTQYF | TGCAGTGCTATCTCGACTAGCGGGAGGGAGAAGGAAGATACGCAGTATTTT
TRBJ2-7 | TRBV11-1 | many | 15 | TRBD2 | CASSLLSSGGYEQYF | TGTGCCAGCAGCTTGTTGTCTTCGGGGGGATACGAGCAGTACTTC
TRBJ2-5 | TRBV18 | many | 13 | . | CASSPQEVETQYF | TGTGCCAGCTCACCACAAGAAGTAGAGACCCAGTACTTC
TRBJ2-1 | TRBV5-8 | . | 13 | . | CASWAPSFNEQFF | TGTGCCAGCTGGGCCCCTAGCTTCAATGAGCAGTTCTTC
TRBJ1-5 | TRBV19 | . | 13 | TRBD1 | CASSGQGIQPQHF | TGTGCCAGCTCGGGACAGGGGATTCAGCCCCAGCATTTT
TRBJ1-6 | TRBV19 | few | 15 | . | CASSHRTRPNSPLHF | TGTGCCAGTAGCCATCGGACAAGGCCGAATTCACCCCTCCACTTT
TRBJ2-5 | TRBV10-1 | . | 14 | . | CASSESGPAETQYF | TGCGCCAGCAGTGAGTCGGGACCGGCGGAGACCCAGTACTTC
TRBJ1-2 | TRBV10-3 | few | 13 | TRBD1 | CAISDGTAYGYTF | TGTGCCATCAGTGACGGGACAGCCTATGGCTACACCTTC
TRBJ2-7 | TRBV6-1 | few | 14 | . | CASSPSAVFDEQYF | TGTGCCAGCAGCCCATCTGCCGTCTTTGACGAGCAGTACTTC
TRBJ1-2 | TRBV28 | many | 11 | . | CASSFPGGYTF | TGTGCCAGCAGTTTCCCCGGCGGCTACACCTTC
TRBJ1-6 | TRBV6-2/TRBV6-3 | few | 16 | TRBD1 | CAGNPGQGAYNSPLHF | TGTGCCGGCAACCCGGGACAGGGGGCCTATAATTCACCCCTCCACTTT
TRBJ1-1 | TRBV20-1 | . | 18 | . | CSARDGRGRGTGGTEAFF | TGCAGTGCTAGAGACGGACGCGGGAGGGGCACCGGGGGCACTGAAGCTTTCTTT
TRBJ2-7 | TRBV28 | . | 15 | . | CASSSPRGLRSEQYF | TGTGCCAGCAGTTCTCCCAGGGGTCTTAGAAGCGAGCAGTACTTC
TRBJ1-1 | TRBV5-6 | . | 13 | . | CASSPGGGTEAFF | TGTGCCAGCAGCCCCGGAGGTGGCACTGAAGCTTTCTTT
TRBJ2-4 | TRBV20-1 | . | 17 | . | CSAQRASATLAKNIQYF | TGCAGTGCTCAGCGGGCTAGCGCCACTCTAGCCAAAAACATTCAGTACTTC
TRBJ2-3 | TRBV5-1 | many | 14 | TRBD1 | CASSWDRAKDTQYF | TGCGCCAGCAGTTGGGACAGGGCGAAAGATACGCAGTATTTT
TRBJ2-3 | TRBV6-6 | many | 12 | . | CASSYSGNTQYF | TGTGCCAGCAGTTACTCAGGGAATACGCAGTATTTT
TRBJ2-7 | TRBV28 | many | 17 | TRBD2 | CASRRASGRAYGYEQYF | TGTGCCAGCAGGCGTGCTAGCGGGAGGGCCTATGGCTACGAGCAGTACTTC
TRBJ1-1 | TRBV6-1 | many | 12 | . | CASTMDRTEAFF | TGTGCCAGCACCATGGACAGAACTGAAGCTTTCTTT
TRBJ2-1 | TRBV7-2 | . | 15 | TRBD2 | CASSYASGPYNEQFF | TGTGCCAGCAGCTACGCTAGCGGGCCTTACAATGAGCAGTTCTTC
TRBJ2-2 | TRBV13 | . | 16 | TRBD2 | CASSLAAGTNTGELFF | TGTGCCAGCAGCTTAGCAGCGGGAACGAACACCGGAGAGCTGTTTTTT
TRBJ2-1 | TRBV12-3/TRBV12-4 | . | 13 | . | CASTGTLYNEQSF | TGTGCCAGTACCGGGACGTTGTACAATGAGCAGTCCTTC
TRBJ1-2 | TRBV7-2 | few | 13 | TRBD1 | CASSDRGLDGYTF | TGTGCCAGCAGTGACAGGGGGCTTGATGGCTACACCTTC
TRBJ2-3 | TRBV3-1 | many | 14 | TRBD2 | CASSQSSGIDTQYF | TGTGCCAGCAGTCAGTCTAGCGGAATAGATACGCAGTATTTT
TRBJ2-1 | TRBV3-1 | many | 16 | . | CASSQDTIARYNEQFF | TGTGCCAGCAGCCAAGATACTATCGCTAGGTACAATGAGCAGTTCTTC
TRBJ1-2 | TRBV20-1 | many | 14 | . | CSASFPGAEYGYTF | TGCAGTGCTAGTTTTCCGGGTGCGGAGTATGGCTACACCTTC
TRBJ2-5 | TRBV30 | many | 15 | TRBD2 | CAWNSLTSGGETQYF | TGTGCCTGGAATTCGCTGACTAGCGGGGGAGAGACCCAGTACTTC
TRBJ2-2 | TRBV3-1 | many | 16 | TRBD2 | CASRGLAGRDTGELFF | TGTGCCAGCAGGGGACTAGCGGGGAGGGACACCGGGGAGCTGTTTTTT
TRBJ1-2 | TRBV25-1 | . | 14 | TRBD1 | CASSEVEGAPGYTF | TGTGCCAGCAGTGAAGTGGAGGGGGCGCCTGGCTACACCTTC
TRBJ2-1 | TRBV6-2/TRBV6-3 | . | 18 | TRBD2 | CASQSTVIAGTGGNEQFF | TGTGCCAGCCAGTCGACTGTGATAGCGGGCACGGGGGGCAATGAGCAGTTCTTC